This entry features one TCR beta chain sequence. The data were obtained in a study of T-cell reconstitution after alpha-beta-depleted transplantation in children. Preparation of the TCRbeta library involved a method that used unique molecular identifiers. TCRdb called the PCR reads again in MiXCR, with one record for every CDR3 protein. The table lists about 610,000 distinct CDR3 sequences, approximately 10% of them singletons. The CDR3 runs to 14 residues. V was clipped by 5 bases and J by 7 bases, with 18 bases between them. Germline V gene lookup returns CDR1 MNHEY and CDR2 SMNVEV (reference sequence).

The gene calls are TRBV27 and TRBJ2-7, with D possibly matching TRBD1 (6 bases). Specimen: PBMCs from the stem cell graft donor, collected from the stem cell graft. The receptor was isolated from a human donor who donated a stem cell graft to a child with acute myeloid leukemia. In nucleotides, the CDR3 is TGTGCCAGCAGTGCAGGGGTCTTGCTGGGTGAGCAGTACTTC. This translates into CASSAGVLLGEQYF.